The rows below give T cell receptor beta chains drawn from one sample of a study of T cell responses to AZD1222 COVID-19 vaccine. Only in-frame clones appear in the TCRdb table, and some are missing; sequencing was by immunoSEQ multiplex PCR. The sample carries 130,000 or so clones, roughly nine tenths recorded once. Source: peripheral blood, taken on day 0 of AZD1222 vaccination. Receptors originate from an adult in good health. Each CDR3 is given without its conserved first and last residue. A D gene is named only where the DNA matches it firmly. Where a row states a size, it is once, few, many or the class of an expanded clone; other rows omit it.

d_gene: .
v_gene: TRBV6-4
abundance: .
j_gene: TRBJ1-5
CDR3aa: ASSDFRLRGIGNQPQH

d_gene: TRBD1
v_gene: TRBV6-2/TRBV6-3
abundance: once
j_gene: TRBJ1-6
CDR3aa: ASSLGQGDNSPLH

d_gene: .
v_gene: TRBV19
abundance: .
j_gene: TRBJ2-1
CDR3aa: ASSIDLRVVLVNEQF

d_gene: TRBD2
v_gene: TRBV7-2
abundance: once
j_gene: TRBJ2-5
CDR3aa: ASSSVLAGEETQY

d_gene: .
v_gene: TRBV27
abundance: once
j_gene: TRBJ1-5
CDR3aa: ASSFGSYQPQH

d_gene: TRBD1
v_gene: TRBV13
abundance: .
j_gene: TRBJ1-2
CDR3aa: ASSLKGGDDGYT

d_gene: TRBD1
v_gene: TRBV10-3
abundance: .
j_gene: TRBJ2-5
CDR3aa: AISAGGETQY

d_gene: TRBD1
v_gene: TRBV18
abundance: .
j_gene: TRBJ1-5
CDR3aa: ASSPSGQGNQPQH

d_gene: .
v_gene: TRBV5-1
abundance: .
j_gene: TRBJ2-5
CDR3aa: ASSLGLLEGTQY

d_gene: TRBD2
v_gene: TRBV5-4
abundance: .
j_gene: TRBJ2-3
CDR3aa: ASSPRLAGGTDTQY

d_gene: .
v_gene: TRBV6-2/TRBV6-3
abundance: .
j_gene: TRBJ1-2
CDR3aa: ASSYVGNYGYT

d_gene: TRBD2
v_gene: TRBV6-1
abundance: .
j_gene: TRBJ2-1
CDR3aa: ASSGNSGGAYNEQF

d_gene: TRBD2
v_gene: TRBV5-8
abundance: .
j_gene: TRBJ2-7
CDR3aa: ASKPGLVGYEQY

d_gene: TRBD1
v_gene: TRBV18
abundance: .
j_gene: TRBJ2-1
CDR3aa: ASSRTGVNEQF

d_gene: .
v_gene: TRBV6-5
abundance: .
j_gene: TRBJ2-1
CDR3aa: ASSYPLEANGQF

d_gene: TRBD1
v_gene: TRBV10-3
abundance: .
j_gene: TRBJ1-3
CDR3aa: AITPTGFHTIY